The rows below give T cell receptor beta chains drawn from one sample of a study of blood T cells in healthy people across ages. TCRdb reanalysed the 5' RACE reads using MiXCR and keeps one entry per CDR3 protein. The sample shows about 1.6 million distinct CDR3 sequences, about 31% of them seen only once. What was sequenced was blood. These receptors came from a woman aged 25 to 39 in good health. CDR3s include the opening cysteine and the closing phenylalanine or tryptophan. The order of the fields is J gene, V gene, D gene, clone size, CDR3 DNA, CDR3 protein. The D gene is left open where the match is weak. Clone size appears in some rows only: once, few, many, or a class for an expanded clone.

J: TRBJ2-7; V: TRBV4-1; D: NA; size: few; DNA: TGCGCCAGCAGCCAAGAGCGTGACAGGTCCTACGAGCAGTACTTC; CDR3: CASSQERDRSYEQYF
J: TRBJ2-3; V: TRBV7-9; D: NA; size: NA; DNA: TGTGCCAGCAGCTTAGTGGCGGGACTGGGCACAGATACGCAGTATTTT; CDR3: CASSLVAGLGTDTQYF
J: TRBJ2-5; V: TRBV18; D: NA; size: few; DNA: TGTGCCAGCTCACCACTGGCAGGGTCGGTGGAGACCCAGTACTTC; CDR3: CASSPLAGSVETQYF
J: TRBJ2-1; V: TRBV20-1; D: TRBD2; size: NA; DNA: TGCAGTGCTTTTATAGCGGGATTCTCCTACAATGAGCAGTTCTTC; CDR3: CSAFIAGFSYNEQFF
J: TRBJ1-1; V: TRBV29-1; D: NA; size: few; DNA: TGCAGCGTTGAACAGCCGAACACTGAAGCTTTCTTT; CDR3: CSVEQPNTEAFF
J: TRBJ2-7; V: TRBV6-1; D: NA; size: NA; DNA: TGTGCCAGCAGTGCGAATCGGGCGGTGGGATACGAGCAGTACTTC; CDR3: CASSANRAVGYEQYF
J: TRBJ2-7; V: TRBV6-1; D: TRBD1; size: NA; DNA: TGTGCCAGCACTGCAGGGGGCAGCGAGCAGTACTTC; CDR3: CASTAGGSEQYF
J: TRBJ2-1; V: TRBV29-1; D: TRBD2; size: few; DNA: TGCAGCGCCGTGCTAGCGGGGGGCCCCGGGAATGAGCAGTTCTTC; CDR3: CSAVLAGGPGNEQFF
J: TRBJ1-1; V: TRBV24-1; D: NA; size: NA; DNA: TGTGCCACCAGGGATCCTGGACAGAACACTGAAGCTTTCTTT; CDR3: CATRDPGQNTEAFF
J: TRBJ2-1; V: TRBV7-2; D: NA; size: few; DNA: TGTGCCAGCAGCTTAGGATTAGCGGAACGGGGGAATGAGCAGTTCTTC; CDR3: CASSLGLAERGNEQFF
J: TRBJ2-3; V: TRBV11-2; D: NA; size: few; DNA: TGTGCCAGCAGCTCTGTAACGCAGTATTTT; CDR3: CASSSVTQYF
J: TRBJ2-2; V: TRBV9; D: NA; size: NA; DNA: TGTGCCAGCAGCGTAGACAGGGTTGTTTCGGGCACCGGGGAGCTGTTTTTT; CDR3: CASSVDRVVSGTGELFF
J: TRBJ2-1; V: TRBV9; D: NA; size: NA; DNA: TGTGCCAGCAGCGTAGATTGGGAGAACAATGAGCAGTTCTTC; CDR3: CASSVDWENNEQFF
J: TRBJ2-7; V: TRBV11-2; D: NA; size: NA; DNA: TGTGCCAGCAGCTTCTCCCAGGGGCCTAGCGGCTCCTACGAGCAGTACTTC; CDR3: CASSFSQGPSGSYEQYF
J: TRBJ1-5; V: TRBV4-1; D: TRBD1; size: NA; DNA: TGCGCCGGCAGCCAAGGGGACAGGGCTAGCAATCAGCCCCAGCATTTT; CDR3: CAGSQGDRASNQPQHF
J: TRBJ2-5; V: TRBV18; D: NA; size: NA; DNA: TGTGCCAGCTCACCACAGCCTTTTCGCCAACAGGGCCCGGGGGAGCAGTACTTC; CDR3: CASSPQPFRQQGPGEQYF
J: TRBJ2-7; V: TRBV6-5; D: NA; size: NA; DNA: TGTGCCAGCACCTCCAGGGTGACCTACGAGCAGTACTTC; CDR3: CASTSRVTYEQYF
J: TRBJ2-3; V: TRBV2; D: NA; size: NA; DNA: TGTGCCAGCAGTAAGGAAAGGAGCATACCCACAGATACGCAGTATTTT; CDR3: CASSKERSIPTDTQYF
J: TRBJ2-6; V: TRBV9; D: NA; size: NA; DNA: TGTGCCAGCAGCCATAGATCGGGACGCGGGGCCAACGTCCTGACTTTC; CDR3: CASSHRSGRGANVLTF
J: TRBJ2-1; V: TRBV20-1; D: TRBD2; size: NA; DNA: TGCAGTGCCCATCAGACTAGCGTCTCCTACAATGAGCAGTTCTTC; CDR3: CSAHQTSVSYNEQFF
J: TRBJ2-1; V: TRBV25-1; D: NA; size: NA; DNA: TGTGCCAGCAGGCTCTCGGTGGACATCGGGAAGAATGAGCAGTTCTTC; CDR3: CASRLSVDIGKNEQFF
J: TRBJ2-1; V: TRBV27; D: TRBD2; size: NA; DNA: TGTGCCAGCTACCGGGGAGGGGACGGGAATGAGCAGTTCTTC; CDR3: CASYRGGDGNEQFF
J: TRBJ2-3; V: TRBV5-1; D: TRBD1; size: NA; DNA: TGCGCCAGCAGCTGGGACAGGCCAGATACGCAGTATTTT; CDR3: CASSWDRPDTQYF
J: TRBJ2-1; V: TRBV24-1; D: TRBD1; size: NA; DNA: TGTGCCACCAGTGATTTGATCGTCGACAGGGCCTCCTACAATGAGCAGTTCTTC; CDR3: CATSDLIVDRASYNEQFF
J: TRBJ2-1; V: TRBV20-1; D: NA; size: NA; DNA: TGCAGTGCTAGAGCAGATGGCGGGGATGAGCAGTTCTTC; CDR3: CSARADGGDEQFF
J: TRBJ2-3; V: TRBV12-3/TRBV12-4; D: NA; size: NA; DNA: TGTGCCACCGCTCCGCGGCTGGGAGATACGCAGTATTTT; CDR3: CATAPRLGDTQYF